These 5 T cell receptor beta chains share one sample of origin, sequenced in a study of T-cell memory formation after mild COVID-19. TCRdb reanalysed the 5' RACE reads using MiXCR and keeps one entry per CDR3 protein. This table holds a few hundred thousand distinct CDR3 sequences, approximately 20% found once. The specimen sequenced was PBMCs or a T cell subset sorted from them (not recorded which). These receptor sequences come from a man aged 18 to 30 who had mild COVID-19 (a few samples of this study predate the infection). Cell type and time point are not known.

CDR3 nucleotide sequence: TGTGCCAGCAGTGCTCCCGGGACTAGGGGGAACACTGAAGCTTTCTTT. Protein: CASSAPGTRGNTEAFF. V gene TRBV6-6 combines with J gene TRBJ1-1; a possible D gene is TRBD1 (5 bases). CDR3 length equals 16 residues. Germline CDR1 MNHNY, CDR2 SVGAGI (reference sequence). Trimming pared 5 bases from V and 1 base from J, leaving 17 bases between.

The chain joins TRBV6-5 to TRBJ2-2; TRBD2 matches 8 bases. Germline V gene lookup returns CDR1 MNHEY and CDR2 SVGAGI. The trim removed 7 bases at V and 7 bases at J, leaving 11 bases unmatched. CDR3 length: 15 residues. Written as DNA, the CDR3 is TGTGCCAGCAAGCCGGGACTAGTAATTTACGGGGAGCTGTTTTTT. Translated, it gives CASKPGLVIYGELFF.

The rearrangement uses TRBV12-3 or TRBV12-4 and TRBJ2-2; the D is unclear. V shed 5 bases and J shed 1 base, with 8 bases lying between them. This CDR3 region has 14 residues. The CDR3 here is CASSPVLNTGELFF. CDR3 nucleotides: TGTGCCAGCAGTCCGGTGTTGAACACCGGGGAGCTGTTTTTT.

In nucleotides, the CDR3 is TGTGCCAGCAGCGTAATTGGACAGGTAGCCAAAAACATTCAGTACTTC. This translates into CASSVIGQVAKNIQYF. The V and J genes are TRBV7-2 and TRBJ2-4, with TRBD1 identical over 7 bases. CDR3 length: 16 residues. Germline V CDR1 and CDR2: SGHTA, FQGNSA. Trimming at V came to 5 bases and at J to 0 bases, leaving 7 bases not matched to a gene.

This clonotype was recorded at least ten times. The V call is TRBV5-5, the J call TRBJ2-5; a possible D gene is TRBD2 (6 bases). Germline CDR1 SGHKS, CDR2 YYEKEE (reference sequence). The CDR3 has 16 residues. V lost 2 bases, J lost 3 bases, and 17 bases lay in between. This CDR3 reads CASSFFLLGGKETQYF. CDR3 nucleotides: TGTGCCAGCAGCTTTTTTCTCCTTGGGGGGAAAGAGACCCAGTACTTC.